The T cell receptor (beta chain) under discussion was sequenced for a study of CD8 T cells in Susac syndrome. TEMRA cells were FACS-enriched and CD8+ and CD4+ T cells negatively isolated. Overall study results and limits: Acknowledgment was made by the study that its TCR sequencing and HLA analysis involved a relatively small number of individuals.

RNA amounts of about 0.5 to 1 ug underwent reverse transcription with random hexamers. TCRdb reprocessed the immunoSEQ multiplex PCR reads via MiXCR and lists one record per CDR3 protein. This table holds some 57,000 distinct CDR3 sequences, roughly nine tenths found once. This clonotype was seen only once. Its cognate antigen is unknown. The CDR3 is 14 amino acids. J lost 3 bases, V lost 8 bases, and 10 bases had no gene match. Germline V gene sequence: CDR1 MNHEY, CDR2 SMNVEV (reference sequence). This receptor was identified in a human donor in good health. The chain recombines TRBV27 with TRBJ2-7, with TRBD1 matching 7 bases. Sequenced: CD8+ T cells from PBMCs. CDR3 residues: CASGGQPSNYEQYF. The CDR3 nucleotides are TGTGCCAGCGGGGGACAGCCCTCCAACTACGAGCAGTACTTC.